These 15 T cell receptor beta chains were sequenced from one sample in a study of early T cells in non-severe SARS-CoV-2 infection. From the 5' RACE reads, TCRdb called clonotypes with MiXCR, one entry per CDR3 protein. The data show 20,000 to 30,000 distinct CDR3 sequences, with roughly 4.1% seen just once and 6.2% held by the top ten. The sample consisted of whole blood. These receptors were taken from an adult who was a healthcare worker with PCR-confirmed SARS-CoV-2 infection or an uninfected control (not recorded which).

This clonotype has ten or more counts. V and J are TRBV19 and TRBJ1-5; D is uncertain. The germline V gene encodes CDR1 LNHDA and CDR2 SQIVND (reference sequence). The germline V and J ends were trimmed by 8 bases and 2 bases, with 16 bases remaining between them. The CDR3 covers 15 residues. CDR3 residues: CASVSGSWGNQPQHF. The CDR3 nucleotides read TGTGCCAGTGTTTCCGGGTCCTGGGGCAATCAGCCCCAGCATTTT.

In this sample, this clonotype turned up many times. This chain joins TRBV15 and TRBJ2-2, with 8 bases that match TRBD2. Germline values: CDR1 LNHNV, CDR2 YYDKDF (reference sequence). The length of the CDR3 is 20 residues. Losses at the gene ends were 0 bases for V and 5 bases for J; bases not matched to a gene: 17. The CDR3 DNA sequence: TGTGCCACCAGCAGAGATCTTTTCCCTGGAGCGGGAGACCTTACCGGGGAGCTGTTTTTT. Protein sequence: CATSRDLFPGAGDLTGELFF.

This clonotype has a count of ten or more. V and J are TRBV5-1 and TRBJ2-3; D uncertain. The CDR3 has 14 residues. V lost 0 bases, J lost 2 bases, and 7 bases lay in between. Germline V gives CDR1 SGHRS, CDR2 YFSETQ. The CDR3 DNA reads as TGCGCCAGCAGCTTGGGTGAAGTCACAGATACGCAGTATTTT. This encodes CASSLGEVTDTQYF.

This clonotype was seen ten or more times. The CDR3 coding sequence is TGCGCCAGCAGCCAAGTGGACTTAATTAGCACAGATACGCAGTATTTT. Translation gives CASSQVDLISTDTQYF. V usage is TRBV4-1 and J usage is TRBJ2-3; D is perhaps TRBD2 (5 bases). Per germline, CDR1 MGHRA and CDR2 YSYEKL. The V end was cut by 1 base, the J end by 0 bases, with 11 bases between. CDR3 size: 16 residues.

The chain combines TRBV24-1 with TRBJ2-1; D is tentatively TRBD1 or TRBD2 (7 bases each). Deletions cut 4 bases from V and 0 bases from J, with 15 bases between. The germline V gene encodes CDR1 KGHDR and CDR2 SFDVKD. The length of the CDR3 is 17 residues. The CDR3 sequence: CATSDGGTASSYNEQFF. The CDR3 region has the DNA TGTGCCACCAGTGACGGGGGGACAGCAAGCTCCTACAATGAGCAGTTCTTC.

In its sample, this clonotype was seen many times. The rearrangement joins TRBV7-2 to TRBJ1-3; D is unclear. Germline CDR1 and CDR2: SGHTA and FQGNSA. This CDR3 comprises 16 residues. Trimming left V 0 bases short and J 1 base short, with 10 bases between. The CDR3 DNA follows: TGTGCCAGCAGCTTAGCATCGGCGGGTTCTGGAAACACCATATATTTT. This codes for CASSLASAGSGNTIYF.

In its sample, this clonotype was seen many times. The chain recombines TRBV19 with TRBJ2-1, with 9 bases lining up with TRBD2. The germline V gene encodes CDR1 LNHDA and CDR2 SQIVND (reference sequence). The CDR3 is made up of 15 amino acids. With 5 bases clipped from V and 0 bases from J, the junction kept 2 bases outside the gene matches. Here the CDR3 reads CASSLAGSSYNEQFF. In DNA form, the CDR3 reads TGTGCCAGTAGTCTAGCGGGGAGCTCCTACAATGAGCAGTTCTTC.

The chain carries TRBV2 and TRBJ2-2; D may be TRBD1 (5 bases). This CDR3 comprises 14 residues. The germline CDR1 and CDR2 sequences are SNHLY and FYNNEI. The germline V and J ends were trimmed by 1 base and 6 bases, with 9 bases remaining between them. The CDR3 DNA reads as TGTGCCAGCAGTGAAGTGACAGTCCCCGGGGAGCTGTTTTTT. Its protein product is CASSEVTVPGELFF.

This clonotype has at least ten counts. The V gene is TRBV20-1, the J gene TRBJ1-1; D uncertain. V lost 1 base to trimming and J lost 0 bases, with 9 bases between them. The length of the CDR3 is 14 residues. Germline lookup yields CDR1 DFQATT and CDR2 SNEGSKA (reference sequence). In DNA, the CDR3 is TGCAGTGCTAGAGTACCGGGCATGAACACTGAAGCTTTCTTT. Translating it yields CSARVPGMNTEAFF.

This chain uses TRBV13 with TRBJ2-7, with 9 nucleotides matching TRBD2. Germline loops: CDR1 PRHDT, CDR2 FYEKMQ (reference sequence). V shed 4 bases, J shed 3 bases, and the junction held 10 bases outside the gene matches. CDR3 length equals 16 residues. The CDR3 spells CASSSAGGGHRYEQYF. The CDR3 bases are TGTGCCAGCAGCTCCGCGGGAGGGGGGCACCGCTACGAGCAGTACTTC.

This clonotype occurred many times. The chain carries TRBV4-2 and TRBJ2-7; 10 nucleotides match TRBD2. This CDR3 is built from 18 residues. With V trimmed by 4 bases and J by 4 bases, 16 bases remained unmatched. CDR1 LGHNA and CDR2 YNFKEQ come from the germline V gene. The CDR3 DNA reads as TGTGCCAGCAGCCCACTCGGGGCTAGCGGGAGAGGAAGATACGAGCAGTACTTC. It encodes CASSPLGASGRGRYEQYF.

This clonotype was observed many times. The chain links TRBV29-1 to TRBJ2-3, with 7 bases identical to TRBD2. Trimming at V came to 5 bases and at J to 2 bases, leaving 7 bases not matched to a gene. The CDR3 has 14 amino acids. Germline assignment: CDR1 SQVTM and CDR2 ANQGSEA. CDR3: CSVQALADTDTQYF. The CDR3, as DNA: TGCAGCGTTCAAGCCCTAGCGGACACAGATACGCAGTATTTT.

This clonotype was detected many times. This sequence joins TRBV5-6 and TRBJ1-1, with 7 nucleotides matching TRBD1. With 0 bases clipped from V and 2 bases from J, the junction kept 1 base outside the gene matches. Germline V gives CDR1 SGHDT, CDR2 YYEEEE. The CDR3 is made up of 14 amino acids. The CDR3 loop is CASSLGDRNTEAFF. The CDR3 coding sequence is TGTGCCAGCAGCTTGGGGGACAGAAACACTGAAGCTTTCTTT.

Many counts were recorded for this clonotype. V usage is TRBV7-8 and J usage is TRBJ2-7; D is undetermined. This CDR3 has 13 residues. From germline, CDR1 is SGHVS and CDR2 FQNEAQ. Between the trimmed V and J ends, which lost 1 base and 4 bases, there was a span of 8 bases. Here the CDR3 DNA reads TGTGCCAGCAGCTTAGGGGCGAGTTACGAGCAGTACTTC. Encoded protein: CASSLGASYEQYF.

The sample holds a few counts of this clonotype. The chain combines TRBV11-2 with TRBJ2-1; TRBD2 aligns across 7 bases. There are 14 residues in the CDR3. CDR1 is SGHAT, CDR2 FQNNGV, per germline. V lost 1 base, J lost 7 bases, and 4 bases stayed unmatched. This CDR3 reads CASSLGRESNEQFF. The CDR3, as DNA: TGTGCCAGCAGCTTAGGGCGGGAGTCAAATGAGCAGTTCTTC. Variable domain in full (rest from reference TRBV11-2 and TRBJ2-1): EAGVAQSPRYKIIEKRQSVAFWCNPISGHATLYWYQQILGQGPKLLIQFQNNGVVDDSQLPKDRFSAERLKGVDSTLKIQPAKLEDSAVYLCASSLGRESNEQFFGPGTRLTVL.